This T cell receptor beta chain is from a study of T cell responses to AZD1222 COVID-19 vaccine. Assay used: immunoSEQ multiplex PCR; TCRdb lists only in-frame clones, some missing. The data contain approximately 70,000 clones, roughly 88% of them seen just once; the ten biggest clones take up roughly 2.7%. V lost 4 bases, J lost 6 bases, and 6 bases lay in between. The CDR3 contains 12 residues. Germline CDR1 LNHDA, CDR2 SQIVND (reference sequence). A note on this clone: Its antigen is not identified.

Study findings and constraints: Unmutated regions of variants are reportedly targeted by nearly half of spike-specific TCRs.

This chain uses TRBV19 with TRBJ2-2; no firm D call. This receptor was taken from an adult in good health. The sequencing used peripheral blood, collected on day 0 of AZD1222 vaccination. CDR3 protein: CASSTDAGELFF. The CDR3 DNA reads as TGTGCCAGTAGTACCGATGCCGGGGAGCTGTTTTTT.